The 21 T cell receptor beta chains below were found in one sample sequenced in a study of blood T cell repertoires in COVID-19. Using immunoSEQ multiplex PCR, the repertoire was profiled, and TCRdb retains in-frame clones only, with some absent. The sample carries roughly 130,000 clones, 84% recorded once. Input material: peripheral blood. The source of these receptors is a woman in her twenties or thirties who had recovered from COVID-19.

The V call is TRBV7-9, the J call TRBJ1-1; unclear D gene. Trimming removed 1 base at V and 0 bases at J, with 6 bases between. The CDR3 spans 14 residues. From germline, CDR1 is SEHNR and CDR2 FQNEAQ (reference sequence). The DNA for the CDR3 is TGTGCCAGCAGCTTAGGAGCTCTGAACACTGAAGCTTTCTTT. Its protein product is CASSLGALNTEAFF.

V is TRBV6-1 and J is TRBJ2-7; D perhaps matches TRBD2 (6 bases). V lost 0 bases, J lost 6 bases, and 9 bases lay in between. This CDR3 spans 13 amino acids. CDR1 and CDR2 (germline): MNHNS, SASEGT. The CDR3 DNA is TGTGCCAGCAGTGAAGCGCGGGGAATCGAGCAGTACTTC. Its protein is CASSEARGIEQYF.

In its sample, this clone was seen a few times. This chain joins TRBV7-9 and TRBJ2-5; 7 positions agree with TRBD1. This CDR3 comprises 14 residues. Trimming removed 5 bases from V and 4 bases from J; junction bases left unmatched: 7. Germline V gene sequence: CDR1 SEHNR, CDR2 FQNEAQ (reference sequence). As DNA, the CDR3 is TGTGCCAGCAGCGCCGGGACAGTGGGAGAGACCCAGTACTTC. Translated, it gives CASSAGTVGETQYF.

This chain joins TRBV5-6 and TRBJ1-1, with D possibly TRBD1 on 5 matching bases. Germline lookup yields CDR1 SGHDT and CDR2 YYEEEE. This CDR3 region has 14 residues. V lost 1 base and J lost 2, with 9 bases in between. The CDR3 loop is CASSLRQINTEAFF. Here the CDR3 DNA reads TGTGCCAGCAGCTTGCGACAGATTAACACTGAAGCTTTCTTT. The full variable domain, rest sourced from reference TRBV5-6 and TRBJ1-1, is DAGVTQSPTHLIKTRGQQVTLRCSPKSGHDTVSWYQQALGQGPQFIFQYYEEEERQRGNFPDRFSGHQFPNYSSELNVNALLLGDSALYLCASSLRQINTEAFFGQGTRLTVV.

This clone appeared a few times. The gene calls are TRBV3-1 (or the pseudogene TRBV3-2) and TRBJ2-2; 9 nucleotides agree with TRBD2. Unmatched junction bases numbered 2, after V lost 0 bases and J lost 3 bases. The CDR3 loop spans 16 amino acids. Germline lookup yields CDR1 LGHDT and CDR2 YNNKEL (reference sequence). The chain's CDR3 is CASSQEAGGYTGELFF. DNA for the CDR3: TGTGCCAGCAGCCAAGAAGCGGGGGGCTACACCGGGGAGCTGTTTTTT.

The chain is built from TRBV9 and TRBJ2-3, with unresolved D. From germline, CDR1 is SGDLS and CDR2 YYNGEE. CDR3 length equals 14 residues. Trimming took off 1 base at V and 14 bases at J, with 20 bases between the two ends. The CDR3 here is CASSVTPTGPSLYF. The CDR3 coding sequence is TGTGCCAGCAGCGTAACTCCTACCGGTCCCTCGCTGTATTTT.

The chain joins TRBV14 to TRBJ2-5, with D uncertain. Germline V CDR1 and CDR2: SGHDN, FVKESK. The CDR3 length is 11 residues. V lost 2 bases to trimming and J lost 5 bases, with 3 bases between them. The CDR3 is CASSQYETQYF. In DNA, the CDR3 is TGTGCCAGCAGCCAATATGAGACCCAGTACTTC.

The count of this clone is one. The chain's CDR3 is CASTTGVWDEQYF. CDR3 DNA sequence: TGTGCCAGTACCACAGGGGTGTGGGACGAGCAGTACTTC. The V and J genes are TRBV7-8 and TRBJ2-7, with 7 bases matching TRBD1. Trimming removed 9 bases from V and 5 bases from J; junction bases left unmatched: 10. Germline values: CDR1 SGHVS, CDR2 FQNEAQ. The CDR3 runs to 13 residues.

Concerning this clone: The same CDR3 arises from other DNA sequences in this sample as well. The chain carries TRBV7-2 and TRBJ2-7; TRBD1 agrees at 7 bases. The CDR3 consists of 14 residues. Unmatched junction bases numbered 6, after V lost 5 bases and J lost 2 bases. Germline CDR1 is SGHTA and CDR2 is FQGNSA. The CDR3 region has the DNA TGTGCCAGCAGCCCCCGACAGGGACCCTACGAGCAGTACTTC. This sequence encodes CASSPRQGPYEQYF.

The chain employs TRBV24-1 and TRBJ2-7; D gene uncertain. This CDR3 is built from 14 residues. Germline-derived CDR1 and CDR2 are KGHDR and SFDVKD. The V gene lost 3 bases and the J gene lost 4 bases, with 12 bases spanning the gap. CDR3 residues: CATSDNPPLYEQYF. The CDR3 DNA is TGTGCCACCAGTGATAATCCCCCCTTGTACGAGCAGTACTTC.

To note about this clone: One junction end does not reproduce the germline sequence, and a read error may be involved. CDR3 region: CAISGGTGNAGELFF. Here the CDR3 DNA reads TGTGCCATCAGTGGGGGGACAGGGAACGCCGGGGAGCTGTTTTTT. The chain recombines TRBV10-3 with TRBJ2-2, with 9 nucleotides matching TRBD1. This CDR3 comprises 15 residues. Germline CDR1 and CDR2: ENHRY and SYGVKD.

This chain connects TRBV6-1 to TRBJ1-6; TRBD1 is a possible D gene (5 bases). The CDR3 is made up of 16 amino acids. V was trimmed by 0 bases and J by 3 bases, leaving 9 bases between them. From germline, CDR1 is MNHNS and CDR2 SASEGT. CDR3 sequence (DNA): TGTGCCAGCAGTGAAGCCCGGACAATCTATAATTCACCCCTCCACTTT. Translation gives CASSEARTIYNSPLHF.

V gene TRBV5-4 combines with J gene TRBJ2-3; 9 bases agree with TRBD1. In germline, CDR1 is SGHNT, CDR2 YYREEE (reference sequence). Unmatched junction bases numbered 6, after V lost 2 bases and J lost 5 bases. The CDR3 length is 15 residues. DNA of the CDR3: TGTGCCAGCAGCTTCAACAGGGGGCTGATAGATACGCAGTATTTT. Protein sequence: CASSFNRGLIDTQYF.

As for this clone: Compared with germline, one end of the junction differs, possibly owing to a read error. The rearrangement joins TRBV7-3 to TRBJ2-7; D may be TRBD1 (6 bases). Germline loops: CDR1 SGHTA, CDR2 FQGTGA. The CDR3 spans 13 residues. Here the CDR3 reads CASRPPNERDGQF. In nucleotides, the CDR3 is TGTGCCAGCAGGCCCCCCAACGAACGGGACGGACAGTTC.

This sequence joins TRBV18 and TRBJ2-3, with D perhaps TRBD2 (6 bases). The CDR3 contains 16 residues. Germline CDR1 is KGHSH and CDR2 is LQKENI. The V and J ends lost 4 bases and 1 base respectively, with 15 bases between them. For the CDR3, the DNA is TGTGCCAGCTCACACCTGGAGGGGTCCCGCACAGATACGCAGTATTTT. As protein: CASSHLEGSRTDTQYF.

This chain links TRBV11-2 with TRBJ1-2; tentative D call: TRBD1 (5 bases). The CDR3 has 15 residues. V was clipped by 5 bases and J by 1 base, with 14 bases between them. Germline assignment: CDR1 SGHAT and CDR2 FQNNGV. The CDR3 DNA is TGTGCCAGCAGCCCCCGGGGGTCCCTTAACTATGGCTACACCTTC. Protein sequence: CASSPRGSLNYGYTF.

This rearrangement joins TRBV6-2 or TRBV6-3 to TRBJ1-1; no reliable D call. The CDR3 extends over 18 amino acids. CDR1 MNHEY and CDR2 SVGEGT come from the germline V gene. Trimming shortened V by 2 bases and J by 0 bases, and 19 bases separated the two germline ends. The CDR3 here is CASSYDISDGRMNTEAFF. CDR3 sequence (DNA): TGTGCCAGCAGTTACGACATCTCGGACGGGAGAATGAACACTGAAGCTTTCTTT.

This chain links TRBV6-5 with TRBJ2-7, with 7 positions matching TRBD1. The length of the CDR3 is 12 residues. Germline trimming cut 2 bases from V and 5 bases from J; bases unmatched to any gene: 0. Germline CDR1 is MNHEY and CDR2 is SVGAGI. CDR3 residues: CASSYQGDEQYF. The CDR3 DNA reads as TGTGCCAGCAGTTACCAGGGGGACGAGCAGTACTTC.

The rearrangement links TRBV6-5 to TRBJ1-1; the match to TRBD1 covers 7 bases. From germline, CDR1 is MNHEY and CDR2 SVGAGI. V was pared by 6 bases and J by 5 bases, with 9 bases of the junction left unmatched. The CDR3 totals 14 residues. The CDR3 DNA is TGTGCCAGCAGATTCCAACAGGGGTCGACTGAAGCTTTCTTT. It encodes CASRFQQGSTEAFF.

This clone was counted once. The chain is built from TRBV6-5 and TRBJ2-3; 7 nucleotides agree with TRBD1. The germline CDR1 and CDR2 sequences are MNHEY and SVGAGI. The V and J ends lost 4 bases and 0 bases, in that order; junction bases with no gene match: 4. The CDR3 consists of 15 residues. In DNA form, the CDR3 reads TGTGCCAGCAGTTCAACAGGGGTGAGCACAGATACGCAGTATTTT. Translating it yields CASSSTGVSTDTQYF.

The genes are TRBV6-1 and TRBJ2-2; 7 nucleotides match TRBD2. The CDR3 extends over 17 amino acids. V lost 3 bases to trimming and J lost 2 bases; unmatched junction nucleotides: 9. Germline-derived CDR1 and CDR2 are MNHNS and SASEGT. The CDR3 protein is CASSDLRDYRNTGELFF. CDR3 DNA: TGTGCCAGCAGTGACCTACGGGACTACAGAAACACCGGGGAGCTGTTTTTT.